Below, 32 T cell receptor beta chains from the same sample are listed, as sequenced in a study of blood T cell repertoires in COVID-19. Method: immunoSEQ multiplex PCR; TCRdb's copy keeps in-frame clones and lacks some. The profile shows 60,000 to 70,000 clones, 65% to 75% of them singletons. Material: peripheral blood. Receptor source: a woman older than 75 with acute or convalescent COVID-19.

This clone is medium-sized (0.01 to 0.1%) within its sample. The CDR3 sequence is CASSGQGLRESNQPQHF. CDR3 bases: TGTGCCAGTAGTGGGCAGGGGTTAAGAGAAAGCAATCAGCCCCAGCATTTT. The genes are TRBV19 and TRBJ1-5; possible D gene TRBD1, 6 bases. Germline CDR1 and CDR2: LNHDA and SQIVND (reference sequence). This CDR3 contains 17 residues. V was shortened by 5 bases and J by 1 base, with 18 bases between the two germline ends.

This chain joins TRBV25-1 and TRBJ2-3, with D perhaps TRBD2 (7 bases). The CDR3 has 16 residues. Germline CDR1 MGHDK, CDR2 SYGVNS. Between the trimmed V and J ends, which lost 3 bases and 0 bases, there was a span of 13 bases. The CDR3 spells CASSEPGGASTDTQYF. In DNA form, the CDR3 reads TGTGCCAGCAGTGAGCCTGGGGGGGCTAGCACAGATACGCAGTATTTT.

This clone has only one observation. The CDR3 region has the DNA TGTGCCAGTAGTACGACAGGGCCCGGTCAGCCCCAGCATTTT. Its protein product is CASSTTGPGQPQHF. V gene TRBV19 combines with J gene TRBJ1-5; 7 bases match TRBD1. CDR1 and CDR2 (germline): LNHDA, SQIVND (reference sequence). The junction had 6 bases not matched to a gene; V was cut back by 4 bases and J by 6 bases. This CDR3 has 14 amino acids.

This sequence joins TRBV18 and TRBJ2-7, with D possibly matching TRBD2 (5 bases). V was trimmed by 3 bases and J by 4 bases, leaving 13 bases between them. Per the germline V gene, CDR1 is KGHSH and CDR2 is LQKENI. The CDR3 is 14 amino acids. The CDR3 sequence: CASSPFYTGYEQYF. The CDR3 DNA reads TGTGCCAGCTCACCTTTTTACACGGGGTACGAGCAGTACTTC.

The chain couples TRBV10-3 to TRBJ1-1, with 8 bases fitting TRBD1. There are 13 residues in the CDR3. Germline V gene sequence: CDR1 ENHRY, CDR2 SYGVKD. The junction had 8 bases not matched to a gene; V was cut back by 7 bases and J by 7 bases. The CDR3 bases are TGTGCCATCATGGCAGGGGGCGAGATTGAAGCTTTCTTT. Its protein product is CAIMAGGEIEAFF.

V gene TRBV10-3 combines with J gene TRBJ2-3; unclear D gene. The CDR3 is 15 amino acids. Between the trimmed V and J ends, which lost 3 bases and 4 bases, there was a span of 14 bases. CDR1 and CDR2 (germline): ENHRY, SYGVKD. CDR3 in amino acids: CAISESSTGPDTQYF. The CDR3 nucleotides read TGTGCCATCAGTGAAAGCTCGACGGGTCCAGATACGCAGTATTTT.

This clone was seen more than once but under ten times. The CDR3 sequence: CASSRAGRNNQPQHF. CDR3 nucleotide sequence: TGTGCCAGCTCACGTGCGGGACGGAACAATCAGCCCCAGCATTTT. J is TRBJ1-5 and V is TRBV18, with D possibly matching TRBD1 (5 bases). Per germline, CDR1 KGHSH and CDR2 LQKENI. This CDR3 spans 15 amino acids. V gave up 4 bases and J gave up 3 bases, with 13 bases separating them.

In this sample, this clone turned up a few times. The chain is built from TRBV12-3 or TRBV12-4 and TRBJ1-3, with TRBD1 matching 8 bases. This CDR3 is 13 amino acids long. Germline trimming cut 5 bases from V and 7 bases from J; bases unmatched to any gene: 4. In DNA form, the CDR3 reads TGTGCCAGCAGTCTGAGACAGGGGAACACCATATATTTT. This sequence encodes CASSLRQGNTIYF.

The rearrangement uses TRBV10-1 and TRBJ2-5, with 9 bases identical to TRBD2. The CDR3 sequence is 17 residues long. From germline, CDR1 is WNHNN and CDR2 SYGVQD (reference sequence). The V segment lost 7 bases and the J segment 5 bases; nucleotides outside the gene matches: 17. The CDR3 protein is CASKMGGRAKGWETQYF. The CDR3 DNA follows: TGCGCCAGCAAAATGGGCGGGAGGGCAAAAGGATGGGAGACCCAGTACTTC.

The CDR3 region is CASSEDIEKLFF. DNA of the CDR3: TGTGCCAGTAGTGAGGATATTGAAAAACTGTTTTTT. The gene calls are TRBV19 and TRBJ1-4, with no clear D. Trimming cost V 5 bases and J 7 bases, with 8 bases left between them. CDR1 LNHDA and CDR2 SQIVND come from the germline V gene (reference sequence). This CDR3 region has 12 residues.

This clone was seen a single time. The V gene is TRBV28, the J gene TRBJ2-1; TRBD2 matches 12 bases. The CDR3 is made up of 16 amino acids. Trimming at V came to 6 bases and at J to 8 bases, leaving 11 bases not matched to a gene. Germline CDR1 is MDHEN and CDR2 is SYDVKM. For the CDR3, the DNA is TGTGCCAGCAGACTCACGCGGACTAGCGGGATATATGAGCAGTTCTTC. It codes for CASRLTRTSGIYEQFF.

The chain couples TRBV10-3 to TRBJ2-1, with a possible D match to TRBD2 (6 bases). The CDR3 sequence is 15 residues long. Per germline, CDR1 ENHRY and CDR2 SYGVKD. Trimming removed 4 bases at V and 5 bases at J, with 15 bases between. The CDR3 DNA follows: TGTGCCATCAGTGTAAGGCTAGCGACAGACAATGAGCAGTTCTTC. It is translated as CAISVRLATDNEQFF.

The CDR3 region has the DNA TGCGCCAGCAGCGGAACCAGGGGGAATTCACCCCTCCACTTT. Amino acids: CASSGTRGNSPLHF. The chain has TRBV5-1 and TRBJ1-6, with 7 bases fitting TRBD1. In germline, CDR1 is SGHRS, CDR2 YFSETQ. The V and J ends lost 4 bases and 7 bases, in that order; junction bases with no gene match: 5. This CDR3 has 14 amino acids. Combining the CDR3 with reference TRBV5-1 and TRBJ1-6 gives the whole variable domain KAGVTQTPRYLIKTRGQQVTLSCSPISGHRSVSWYQQTPGQGLQFLFEYFSETQRNKGNFPGRFSGRQFSNSRSEMNVSTLELGDSALYLCASSGTRGNSPLHFGNGTRLTVT.

V and J are TRBV15 and TRBJ2-5; 8 nucleotides match TRBD2. The CDR3 extends over 15 amino acids. V shed 1 base and J 5 bases; nucleotides not matched to a gene: 6. Germline CDR1 and CDR2: LNHNV and YYDKDF (reference sequence). In nucleotides, the CDR3 is TGTGCCACCAGCAGAGCCACGGGGGGGTGGGAGACCCAGTACTTC. This translates into CATSRATGGWETQYF.

The V and J genes are TRBV5-6 and TRBJ2-1; 9 positions agree with TRBD2. Trimming at V came to 6 bases and at J to 9 bases, leaving 10 bases not matched to a gene. Germline loops: CDR1 SGHDT, CDR2 YYEEEE. The CDR3 extends over 14 amino acids. CDR3 in DNA: TGTGCCAGCACCCGCCTAGCGGGAATCGGTGAGCAGTTCTTC. This codes for CASTRLAGIGEQFF.

V gene TRBV10-3 combines with J gene TRBJ2-1, with 8 positions matching TRBD2. The CDR3 is 16 amino acids. The V and J ends lost 7 bases and 3 bases, in that order; junction bases with no gene match: 11. From germline, CDR1 is ENHRY and CDR2 SYGVKD. CDR3 sequence: CAITPSVSGNYNEQFF. CDR3 in DNA: TGTGCCATCACTCCCTCGGTTAGCGGGAACTACAATGAGCAGTTCTTC.

The chain links TRBV24-1 to TRBJ1-5, with 10 bases that match TRBD1. The ends lost 5 bases at V and 4 bases at J; junction bases unmatched: 7. Germline V gene data show CDR1 as KGHDR and CDR2 as SFDVKD. This CDR3 is built from 16 residues. The CDR3 DNA follows: TGTGCCACCAGTGGCCGGGGGGACAGGGGAAATCAGCCCCAGCATTTT. It encodes CATSGRGDRGNQPQHF.

This clone was recorded only once. This chain joins TRBV11-2 and TRBJ1-5; the D gene is possibly TRBD1 (6 bases). The CDR3 extends over 13 amino acids. Germline V gene sequence: CDR1 SGHAT, CDR2 FQNNGV. With 4 bases removed from V and 8 bases from J, the gap between germline ends came to 12 bases. CDR3 in amino acids: CASSSRGGEPQHF. The CDR3 DNA reads TGTGCCAGCAGCTCACGAGGGGGGGAGCCCCAGCATTTT.

The chain is built from TRBV29-1 and TRBJ2-2; D gene ambiguous. Per germline, CDR1 SQVTM and CDR2 ANQGSEA. The length of the CDR3 is 13 residues. Trimming removed 5 bases at V and 4 bases at J, with 11 bases between. The CDR3 protein is CSVPGHTTGELFF. Here the CDR3 DNA reads TGCAGCGTTCCGGGTCACACCACCGGGGAGCTGTTTTTT.

V usage is TRBV7-8 and J usage is TRBJ1-1; 7 bases are a match to TRBD1. The germline gives CDR1 SGHVS, CDR2 FQNEAQ. This CDR3 region has 16 residues. J was trimmed by 0 bases and V by 1 base; bases with no gene match: 5. CDR3 sequence reads: CASSLGLGTVNTEAFF. DNA for the CDR3: TGTGCCAGCAGCTTAGGTTTGGGGACAGTGAACACTGAAGCTTTCTTT. Drawing the rest from reference TRBV7-8 and TRBJ1-1, the complete variable domain is GAGVSQSPRYKVAKRGQDVALRCDPISGHVSLFWYQQALGQGPEFLTYFQNEAQLDKSGLPSDRFFAERPEGSVSTLKIQRTQQEDSAVYLCASSLGLGTVNTEAFFGQGTRLTVV.

Only a few counts were recorded for this clone. The V gene is TRBV6-5, the J gene TRBJ1-4; possibly TRBD1 for D (6 bases). The germline CDR1 and CDR2 sequences are MNHEY and SVGAGI. There are 14 residues in the CDR3. With 0 bases removed from V and 8 bases from J, the gap between germline ends came to 10 bases. The CDR3 nucleotides are TGTGCCAGCAGTTACTCGAACCAGGGGGAAAAACTGTTTTTT. This sequence encodes CASSYSNQGEKLFF.

The chain carries TRBV10-3 and TRBJ2-2; a possible D gene is TRBD2 (6 bases). Germline V gene sequence: CDR1 ENHRY, CDR2 SYGVKD. This CDR3 has 15 amino acids. V lost 6 bases and J lost 6, with 17 bases in between. CDR3 sequence: CAIRLGGGSAGELFF. The CDR3 nucleotides are TGTGCCATCAGACTGGGAGGAGGGTCGGCCGGGGAGCTGTTTTTT.

In this sample, this clone turned up a few times. The chain links TRBV24-1 to TRBJ2-7; 9 bases match TRBD1. After removal of 1 base from V and 9 bases from J, the junction contained 12 bases not matched to a gene. Germline V lookup: CDR1 KGHDR, CDR2 SFDVKD. This CDR3 is built from 16 residues. CDR3 DNA: TGTGCCACCAGTGATTTCGTGGACAGGGGCGGTCGGCGGCAGTACTTC. Its protein is CATSDFVDRGGRRQYF.

This rearrangement joins TRBV28 to TRBJ1-1, with 8 bases aligning to TRBD1. Looked up from germline, CDR1 is MDHEN and CDR2 is SYDVKM. CDR3 size: 14 residues. V was clipped by 5 bases and J by 1 base; unmatched bases: 3. In DNA form, the CDR3 reads TGTGCCAGCAGTGAACAGGGGGGGAACACTGAAGCTTTCTTT. As protein: CASSEQGGNTEAFF. The whole variable domain, remainder taken from reference TRBV28 and TRBJ1-1, is DVKVTQSSRYLVKRTGEKVFLECVQDMDHENMFWYRQDPGLGLRLIYFSYDVKMKEKGDIPEGYSVSREKKERFSLILESASTNQTSMYLCASSEQGGNTEAFFGQGTRLTVV.

Concerning this clone itself: Sequence at one end of the junction differs from germline and may be a read error. The J gene is TRBJ2-2, the V gene TRBV7-7; D remains unclear. Per germline, CDR1 SSHAT and CDR2 FNYEAQ (reference sequence). This CDR3 has 16 amino acids. In DNA form, the CDR3 reads TGTGCTAGCAGCTTTTACGGCGCGGCAAACACCGGGGAGCTGTTTTTT. This gives the protein CASSFYGAANTGELFF.

This clone turned up a few times. This rearrangement joins TRBV4-3 to TRBJ2-2; weak D call: TRBD1 (6 bases). V lost 6 bases to trimming and J lost 4 bases, with 12 bases between them. The CDR3 spans 14 residues. Germline CDR1 reads LGHNA; CDR2 reads YSLEER. The CDR3, as DNA: TGCGCCAGCAGTAACAGGGAAGGCACCGGGGAGCTGTTTTTT. Protein sequence: CASSNREGTGELFF.

This clone was detected once. The genes are TRBV11-3 and TRBJ2-5, with D tentatively TRBD1 (6 bases). The CDR3 sequence is 15 residues long. CDR1 is SGHNT and CDR2 is YENEEA in the germline V gene. Deletions cut 1 base from V and 2 bases from J, with 11 bases between. This CDR3 is CASSLVFGQQETQYF. The DNA for the CDR3 is TGTGCCAGCAGCTTAGTTTTTGGACAGCAAGAGACCCAGTACTTC. The variable domain in full, with the rest retrieved from reference TRBV11-3 and TRBJ2-5, is EAGVVQSPRYKIIEKKQPVAFWCNPISGHNTLYWYLQNLGQGPELLIRYENEEAVDDSQLPKDRFSAERLKGVDSTLKIQPAELGDSAVYLCASSLVFGQQETQYFGPGTRLLVL.

This chain connects TRBV9 to TRBJ1-1; TRBD1 agrees at 7 bases. The CDR3 is 14 residues long. V lost 5 bases to trimming and J lost 8 bases; unmatched junction nucleotides: 12. Germline V gene sequence: CDR1 SGDLS, CDR2 YYNGEE. CDR3 loop: CASSPLQLDREAFF. CDR3 bases: TGTGCCAGCAGTCCTCTCCAGTTGGACAGGGAAGCTTTCTTT.

This sequence joins TRBV19 and TRBJ2-7, with 8 nucleotides matching TRBD1. From germline, CDR1 is LNHDA and CDR2 SQIVND (reference sequence). The CDR3 spans 13 residues. The junction had 4 bases not matched to a gene; V was cut back by 7 bases and J by 2 bases. CDR3 bases: TGTGCCAGTAAGGACAGGGCGACCTACGAGCAGTACTTC. This codes for CASKDRATYEQYF. Combining the CDR3 with reference TRBV19 and TRBJ2-7 gives the whole variable domain DGGITQSPKYLFRKEGQNVTLSCEQNLNHDAMYWYRQDPGQGLRLIYYSQIVNDFQKGDIAEGYSVSREKKESFPLTVTSAQKNPTAFYLCASKDRATYEQYFGPGTRLTVT.

The chain uses TRBV27 and TRBJ1-2; 7 bases are a match to TRBD1. Germline trimming cut 6 bases from V and 6 bases from J; bases unmatched to any gene: 4. CDR1 and CDR2 from the germline V gene are MNHEY and SMNVEV (reference sequence). This CDR3 is 12 amino acids long. The CDR3, as DNA: TGTGCCAGCAGCCACAGGGGTGATGGCTACACCTTC. Residues: CASSHRGDGYTF.

The rearrangement links TRBV6-4 to TRBJ2-2; D unclear. Trimming took off 5 bases at V and 2 bases at J, with 9 bases between the two ends. CDR1 is MRHNA, CDR2 SNTAGT, per germline. This CDR3 has 14 amino acids. CDR3 bases: TGTGCCAGCAGTAGTGAGCGAAACACCGGGGAGCTGTTTTTT. Residues: CASSSERNTGELFF.

The V gene is TRBV28, the J gene TRBJ1-5; weak D call: TRBD1 (5 bases). V was clipped by 3 bases and J by 0 bases, with 12 bases between them. Germline loops: CDR1 MDHEN, CDR2 SYDVKM. The CDR3 is 16 amino acids. In nucleotides, the CDR3 is TGTGCCAGCAGTTTGACGCGACAGCTTAGCAATCAGCCCCAGCATTTT. Its protein is CASSLTRQLSNQPQHF.